The rows below give T cell receptor beta chains drawn from one sample of a study of sequential checkpoint blockade in melanoma. Profiled with immunoSEQ multiplex PCR; TCRdb holds only in-frame clones, not every one. The sample yields tens of thousands of clones, about 89% seen once. This material consisted of CD8+ T cells sorted from blood (inferred from file names), taken from a patient given nivolumab and ipilimumab in sequence. Every receptor here comes from a human donor with melanoma. Both conserved end residues are part of each CDR3. A D gene is named only where the DNA matches it firmly. The listing skips clone size in some rows; elsewhere it reads once, few, many or a size class.

>.|TRBJ2-1|.|TRBV6-5
TGTGCCAGCAGTTACGGACTCGCTGGGAGCGATGAGCAGTTCTTC
CASSYGLAGSDEQFF
>.|TRBJ2-7|.|TRBV30
TGTGCCTGGAGTGTAATCATCGGAGCATACGAGCAGTACTTC
CAWSVIIGAYEQYF
>.|TRBJ1-1|TRBD1|TRBV5-1
TGCGCCAGCAGCTTGGGATTTGACAGGGCGGACACTGAAGCTTTCTTT
CASSLGFDRADTEAFF
>.|TRBJ2-2|TRBD1|TRBV18
TGTGCCAGCTCACCTCTAGGGACAGGCGGGACCGGGGAGCTGTTTTTT
CASSPLGTGGTGELFF
>.|TRBJ1-2|.|TRBV11-2
TGTGCCAGCAGCCTAGGGGCCCCCGGCTATGGCTACACCTTC
CASSLGAPGYGYTF
>once|TRBJ1-6|.|TRBV5-6
TGTGCCAGCAGCTTGACAGCTGCCCGCCTGACTTCACCCCTCCACTTT
CASSLTAARLTSPLHF
>.|TRBJ2-1|.|TRBV27
TGTGCCAGCAGTTTGGTAGCTCGCAATGAGCAGTTCTTC
CASSLVARNEQFF
>.|TRBJ1-1|TRBD1|TRBV27
TGTGCCAGCAGTGAGGGACAGGGGTGGAACACTGAAGCTTTCTTT
CASSEGQGWNTEAFF
>.|TRBJ2-1|.|TRBV9
TGTGCCAGCAGCCCTCCGAAGAGGCGGAATGAGCAGTTCTTC
CASSPPKRRNEQFF
>.|TRBJ2-1|TRBD2|TRBV7-3
TGTGCCAGCAGCTTACTAGCGGGCTCAGGTAATGAGCAGTTCTTC
CASSLLAGSGNEQFF
>few|TRBJ1-5|TRBD1|TRBV7-9
TGTGCCAGCAGCTACACAGGGGGAAATCAGCCCCAGCATTTT
CASSYTGGNQPQHF
>few|TRBJ1-4|.|TRBV7-9
TGTGCCAGCAGCTTAACCGCGGGGGAGGAAAAACTGTTTTTT
CASSLTAGEEKLFF
>.|TRBJ2-1|.|TRBV19
TGTGCCAGTAGTATAGCGGGGATTGAGCAGTTCTTC
CASSIAGIEQFF
>.|TRBJ2-5|.|TRBV11-2
TGTGCCAGCAGCCCTGGACAGATCAAGACCCAGTACTTC
CASSPGQIKTQYF
>.|TRBJ1-3|.|TRBV6-6
TGTGCCAGCAGTCGCAGGGTTTACTCTGGAAACACCATATATTTT
CASSRRVYSGNTIYF
>.|TRBJ2-1|TRBD1|TRBV7-9
TGTGCCAGCAGCTCTCTAGATAGGGGGCCTTCTGATTACAATGAGCAGTTCTTC
CASSSLDRGPSDYNEQFF
>.|TRBJ1-1|.|TRBV7-2
TGTGCCAGCAGCTTCGGGAGTGAGACTGAAGCTTTCTTT
CASSFGSETEAFF
>.|TRBJ2-5|TRBD2|TRBV7-3
TGTGCCAGCAGCCCGGACGGGCTAGCGGCAAAAGAGACCCAGTACTTC
CASSPDGLAAKETQYF
>.|TRBJ1-2|.|TRBV7-2
TGTGCCAGCAGCCCGGGGGGAGGGCCTGAGGAGGGTGGCTACACCTTC
CASSPGGGPEEGGYTF
>.|TRBJ2-7|.|TRBV15
TGTGCCACCAGCCCCGACCCGCGACTGGAAACCTACGAGCAGTACTTC
CATSPDPRLETYEQYF
>.|TRBJ2-7|.|TRBV6-6
TGTGCCAGCAGTTGGGCAGGTCAACAGTACGAGCAGTACTTC
CASSWAGQQYEQYF
>.|TRBJ1-1|.|TRBV6-1
TGTGCCGGCAGGGGCCTGAACACTGAAGCTTTCTTT
CAGRGLNTEAFF
>.|TRBJ2-7|.|TRBV28
TGTGCCAGCAGTTTTCCGAGGGGGAGCCTGATCTACGAGCAGTACTTC
CASSFPRGSLIYEQYF
>.|TRBJ2-5|.|TRBV4-3
TGCGCCAGCAGCCAAGTTTACAGGGTGTTAGGTGGAGAGACCCAGTACTTC
CASSQVYRVLGGETQYF